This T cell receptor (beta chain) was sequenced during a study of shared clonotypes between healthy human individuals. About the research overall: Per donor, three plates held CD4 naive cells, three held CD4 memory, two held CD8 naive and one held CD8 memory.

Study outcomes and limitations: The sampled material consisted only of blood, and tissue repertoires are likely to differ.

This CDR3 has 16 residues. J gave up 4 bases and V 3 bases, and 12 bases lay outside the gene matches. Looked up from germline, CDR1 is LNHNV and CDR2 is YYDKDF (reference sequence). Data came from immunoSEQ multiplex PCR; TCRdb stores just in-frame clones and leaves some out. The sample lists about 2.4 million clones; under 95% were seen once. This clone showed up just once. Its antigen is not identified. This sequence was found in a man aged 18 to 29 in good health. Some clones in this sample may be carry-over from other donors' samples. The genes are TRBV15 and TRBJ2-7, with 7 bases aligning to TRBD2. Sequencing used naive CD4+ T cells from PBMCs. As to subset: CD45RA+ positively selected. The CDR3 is CATSRRASASGYEQYF. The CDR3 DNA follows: TGTGCCACCAGCAGGCGCGCGAGTGCTAGCGGATACGAGCAGTACTTC.